This is a list of T cell receptor beta chains from one sample in a study of blood T cell repertoires in COVID-19. Sequencing used immunoSEQ multiplex PCR; TCRdb keeps in-frame clones, though not all of them. The sample shows around 250,000 clones, under 85% of them seen only once. The sample was peripheral blood. The receptor source for this set is a man aged 25 to 45 who had recovered from COVID-19. CDR3s include the opening cysteine and the closing phenylalanine or tryptophan. A D gene is named only where the DNA matches it firmly. Size is omitted from some rows. Given values are once, few, many or a class for expanded clones.

v_gene	j_gene	abundance	d_gene	CDR3aa	CDR3nt
TRBV5-5	TRBJ2-1	-	-	CASSLVGSRRGWDEQFF	TGTGCCAGCAGCTTGGTGGGTTCTCGGCGGGGCTGGGATGAGCAGTTCTTC
TRBV7-9	TRBJ2-1	few	TRBD2	CASSPGRMYNEQFF	TGTGCCAGCAGCCCCGGGAGGATGTACAATGAGCAGTTCTTC
TRBV27	TRBJ1-2	-	TRBD1	CASSGTGRGYTF	TGTGCCAGCAGTGGGACAGGGAGAGGCTACACCTTC
TRBV10-2	TRBJ1-2	-	-	CASTQGVDYGYTF	TGCGCCAGCACGCAAGGGGTCGACTATGGCTACACCTTC
TRBV19	TRBJ1-2	-	-	CASTIFRGDGYTF	TGTGCCAGTACCATCTTTCGGGGAGATGGCTACACCTTC
TRBV5-1	TRBJ1-3	-	-	CASRQGSGNTIYF	TGCGCCAGCAGACAGGGCTCTGGAAACACCATATATTTT
TRBV18	TRBJ2-3	-	-	CASSTGLEADTQYF	TGTGCCAGCTCAACAGGGCTCGAAGCAGATACGCAGTATTTT
TRBV10-3	TRBJ2-1	-	-	CAISPRIGGDEQFF	TGTGCCATCAGTCCTAGGATCGGCGGCGATGAGCAGTTCTTC
TRBV4-2	TRBJ2-1	few	TRBD2	CASSQDRGGTYNEQFF	TGTGCCAGCAGCCAAGATCGCGGGGGGACCTACAATGAGCAGTTCTTC
TRBV6-1	TRBJ2-7	once	-	CASSEVRDSYEQYF	TGTGCCAGCAGTGAAGTCAGGGACTCCTACGAGCAGTACTTC
TRBV6-2/TRBV6-3	TRBJ2-1	-	TRBD2	CASSFRDNGLAGASNEQFF	TGTGCCAGCAGTTTCCGCGATAATGGACTAGCGGGGGCCTCAAATGAGCAGTTCTTC
TRBV2	TRBJ2-5	-	-	CASTETWTVETQYF	TGTGCCAGCACCGAAACTTGGACAGTAGAGACCCAGTACTTC
TRBV4-1	TRBJ2-7	few	-	CASSQEQDASYEQYF	TGCGCCAGCAGCCAAGAGCAGGATGCCTCCTACGAGCAGTACTTC
TRBV6-5	TRBJ1-2	-	-	CASSYSRTPDFTAYTF	TGTGCCAGCAGTTACTCGAGGACACCTGACTTTACGGCCTACACCTTC
TRBV7-9	TRBJ1-4	-	-	CASSFLVGRDEKLFF	TGTGCCAGCAGCTTTTTGGTCGGGCGGGATGAAAAACTGTTTTTT
TRBV3-1/TRBV3-2	TRBJ2-1	-	-	CASSHPGLKTYNEQFF	TGTGCCAGCAGCCACCCGGGACTTAAAACCTACAATGAGCAGTTCTTC
TRBV7-8	TRBJ1-6	-	TRBD1	CASSLGTDSPLHF	TGTGCCAGCAGCCTTGGGACAGATTCACCCCTCCACTTT
TRBV3-1/TRBV3-2	TRBJ1-2	-	-	CASSQSHGNREYGYTF	TGTGCCAGCAGCCAATCCCACGGGAATCGGGAATATGGCTACACCTTC
TRBV9	TRBJ2-2	-	-	CASSPGSGTGELFF	TGTGCCAGCAGCCCCGGGTCAGGGACCGGGGAGCTGTTTTTT
TRBV10-1	TRBJ1-4	-	-	CASSENGVFGQGLEKLFF	TGCGCCAGCAGTGAAAATGGAGTGTTTGGCCAGGGGCTTGAAAAACTGTTTTTT
TRBV19	TRBJ2-5	-	-	CASSPQGKETQYF	TGTGCCAGTAGTCCACAGGGTAAAGAGACCCAGTACTTC
TRBV15	TRBJ1-2	once	-	CATSRDRGYGYTF	TGTGCCACCAGCAGAGATAGGGGTTATGGCTACACCTTC
TRBV7-6	TRBJ2-3	once	-	CASSLPQGIMDTQYF	TGTGCCAGCAGCTTACCACAGGGTATCATGGATACGCAGTATTTT
TRBV2	TRBJ2-3	-	-	CASSVTVEHPDSTDTQYF	TGTGCCAGCAGTGTAACAGTGGAACATCCCGATAGCACAGATACGCAGTATTTT
TRBV7-3	TRBJ1-6	-	-	CASSLMGGSNSPLHF	TGTGCCAGCAGCTTAATGGGGGGATCTAATTCACCCCTCCACTTT
TRBV19	TRBJ2-1	few	-	CASSLGGGLNEQFF	TGTGCCAGTAGTCTAGGGGGGGGACTCAATGAGCAGTTCTTC
TRBV6-5	TRBJ1-1	-	-	CASRTDGGRTEAFF	TGTGCCAGCCGAACCGATGGGGGCAGGACTGAAGCTTTCTTT
TRBV10-1	TRBJ2-1	-	-	CASSLAGTYNEQFF	TGCGCCAGCTCTCTGGCAGGGACCTACAATGAGCAGTTCTTC
TRBV5-1	TRBJ2-1	-	TRBD2	CASRTSGGSQFYNEQFF	TGCGCCAGTCGGACTAGCGGGGGGTCACAATTCTACAATGAGCAGTTCTTC
TRBV6-1	TRBJ2-1	once	TRBD2	CASSGPGPGGGNEQFF	TGTGCCAGCAGTGGGCCGGGACCGGGAGGGGGCAATGAGCAGTTCTTC
TRBV27	TRBJ1-5	-	TRBD1	CASSFRGGNQPQHF	TGTGCCAGCAGTTTCAGGGGGGGCAATCAGCCCCAGCATTTT
TRBV3-1/TRBV3-2	TRBJ1-1	-	-	CASSQGQENTEAFF	TGTGCCAGCAGCCAAGGACAGGAAAACACTGAAGCTTTCTTT
TRBV7-3	TRBJ2-2	-	TRBD1	CASSSRFSGQGGTGELFF	TGTGCCAGCAGCTCCAGATTTTCGGGACAGGGGGGGACCGGGGAGCTGTTTTTT
TRBV7-8	TRBJ2-7	-	-	CASSLRAATAYEQYF	TGTGCCAGCAGCCTCAGGGCCGCAACGGCCTACGAGCAGTACTTC
TRBV5-5	TRBJ2-5	-	-	CASSRSLAETQYF	TGTGCCAGCAGTCGGTCCTTAGCGGAGACCCAGTACTTC
TRBV3-1/TRBV3-2	TRBJ2-1	many	-	CASSQDPFGGAAYNEQFF	TGTGCCAGCAGCCAAGACCCCTTTGGGGGGGCCGCCTACAATGAGCAGTTCTTC
TRBV2	TRBJ1-2	-	TRBD1	CASREGQGYGYTF	TGTGCCAGCAGAGAAGGACAGGGCTATGGCTACACCTTC
TRBV3-1/TRBV3-2	TRBJ2-3	-	-	CASSQHWGGQNTDTQYF	TGTGCCAGCAGCCAGCACTGGGGGGGGCAAAACACAGATACGCAGTATTTT
TRBV11-1	TRBJ1-2	few	-	CASSPTGQRTYGYTF	TGTGCCAGCAGCCCCACCGGACAGAGGACCTATGGCTACACCTTC
TRBV9	TRBJ1-2	-	-	CASSPTIRGGEDGYTF	TGTGCCAGCAGCCCCACCATCCGCGGGGGCGAAGATGGCTACACCTTC
TRBV4-1	TRBJ1-1	-	TRBD1	CASSQERTGEAFF	TGCGCCAGCAGCCAGGAACGGACAGGTGAAGCTTTCTTT
TRBV10-2	TRBJ2-1	-	TRBD1	CASSDPGGSYNEQFF	TGCGCCAGCAGTGATCCAGGGGGCTCCTACAATGAGCAGTTCTTC
TRBV29-1	TRBJ1-3	few	-	CSVEDGTGVTGNTIYF	TGCAGCGTTGAAGATGGCACCGGAGTGACTGGAAACACCATATATTTT
TRBV6-5	TRBJ1-2	-	TRBD1	CASSYTGARGYTF	TGTGCCAGCAGTTATACAGGGGCAAGGGGCTACACCTTC
TRBV14	TRBJ1-2	-	TRBD1	CASSQDLDRARGYTF	TGTGCCAGCAGCCAAGATCTGGACAGGGCGCGTGGCTACACCTTC
TRBV7-9	TRBJ2-3	-	-	CASSTPRRGPTTDTQYF	TGTGCCAGCAGCACCCCCAGGCGGGGGCCAACCACAGATACGCAGTATTTT
TRBV18	TRBJ1-2	-	-	CASSPNTYGYTF	TGTGCCAGCTCACCAAACACCTATGGCTACACCTTC
TRBV4-1	TRBJ1-6	-	-	CASSLVGGGTLGRNSPLHF	TGCGCCAGCAGCTTGGTGGGGGGAGGGACTCTCGGGAGAAATTCACCCCTCCACTTT
TRBV5-5	TRBJ1-2	-	-	CASSYIRVRGYTF	TGTGCCAGCAGCTACATCAGGGTTCGGGGCTACACCTTC
TRBV1	TRBJ1-6	-	-	CTSSHKGKGSPLHF	TGCACCAGCAGCCATAAGGGAAAGGGGTCACCCCTCCACTTT
TRBV6-1	TRBJ1-2	few	-	CASSEKGEAGYTF	TGTGCCAGCAGTGAAAAAGGGGAAGCTGGCTACACCTTC
TRBV2	TRBJ2-2	-	TRBD1	CASGDRVTGELFF	TGTGCCAGCGGGGACAGGGTCACCGGGGAGCTGTTTTTT
TRBV2	TRBJ2-3	-	TRBD1	CASGRDRDTDTQYF	TGTGCCAGCGGCCGGGACAGGGATACAGATACGCAGTATTTT
TRBV4-1	TRBJ1-3	-	-	CASSRTGSGNTIYF	TGCGCCAGCAGCCGTACAGGCTCTGGAAACACCATATATTTT
TRBV2	TRBJ1-5	-	-	CASSELQMSNQPQHF	TGTGCCAGCAGTGAATTACAGATGAGCAATCAGCCCCAGCATTTT